This TCR beta chain was captured by sequencing in a study of blood T cells in healthy people across ages. The CDR3 contains 16 residues. V was cut by 9 bases and J by 5 bases, with 24 bases left in between. Germline CDR1 reads SEHNR; CDR2 reads FQNEAQ (reference sequence). A note on this clonotype: Its specificity is not known.

A second about 6 to 11 cycle PCR used barcoded and J-beta primers. Through a template-switch adaptor with 12 random nucleotides, each cDNA molecule received a tag. TCRdb reprocessed the 5' RACE reads with MiXCR, giving one entry per CDR3 protein. This sample yields about 810,000 distinct CDR3 sequences, of which about 37% are seen a single time; approximately 13% belongs to the top ten. Study conclusions and caveats: Among long-lived donors, naive CD4+ cells were more numerous and diversity higher than in aged donors. Roughly linear declines in TCR beta diversity per million T cells occurred with age.

This rearrangement joins TRBV7-9 to TRBJ2-3; possible D gene TRBD1, 5 bases. The specimen was blood. The TCR comes from a man aged 18 to 29 in good health. The CDR3 nucleotides read TGTGCCAGTAGTATAGGAAAACCATCCAGGGTAGATACGCAGTATTTT. Encoded protein: CASSIGKPSRVDTQYF.